This T cell receptor beta chain came from a study of Ad26.COV2.S vaccination and SARS-CoV-2 variants. The method was immunoSEQ multiplex PCR; TCRdb's version includes in-frame clones alone and lacks a portion of them. The data show hundreds of thousands of clones, with approximately 86% seen just once and around 11% held by the top ten. A note on this clone: The target antigen is unknown.

General study results and limits: Similar non-spike TCR breadth was seen in vaccine and placebo recipients.

Trimming cost V 9 bases and J 3 bases, with 14 bases left between them. The CDR3 is 14 amino acids. Germline V gene data show CDR1 as LNHDA and CDR2 as SQIVND (reference sequence). Documented treatment: some 19 received Ad26.COV2.S at low or high dose, single or two shots; 5 received placebo; per-sample allocation not given. Samples came from day 63 after the first vaccine or placebo injection. The donor was a Boston adult aged 18-55 years. This TCR came from a person between 18 and 59 years old who received the Ad26.COV2.S COVID-19 vaccine or a placebo. Source: peripheral blood, taken in a trial of Ad26.COV2.S vaccine versus placebo. The chain joins TRBV19 to TRBJ1-4; weak D call: TRBD1 (5 bases). As DNA, the CDR3 is TGTGCCAGCTTCGCAGGGTCGGCTAATGAAAAACTGTTTTTT. Amino acids: CASFAGSANEKLFF.